The source of this TCR beta chain is a study of cytomegalovirus exposure and HLA in healthy donors. The PCR used 60 Vbeta and 13 Jbeta primers. Only in-frame clones appear in the TCRdb table, and some are missing; sequencing was by immunoSEQ multiplex PCR. Altogether under 200,000 clones are present, about 77% being singletons, with the ten largest covering 2% to 3%. General study points: The authors confirmed in vitro that a few CMV-associated chains were specific for CMV antigens.

Details on this clone: Its antigen is as yet unknown.

The sequencing input was PBMCs. The TCR originated in a woman aged 40 to 50 in good health and CMV-seropositive.

CDR3 nucleotide sequence: TGTGCCAGCAGCCCCCAGACAGGGTCTCGAGATACGCAGTATTTT. Amino acid sequence: CASSPQTGSRDTQYF. The chain links TRBV7-2 to TRBJ2-3; 7 bases agree with TRBD1. After removal of 5 bases from V and 5 bases from J, the junction contained 10 bases not matched to a gene. Per germline, CDR1 SGHTA and CDR2 FQGNSA. This CDR3 is 15 amino acids long.